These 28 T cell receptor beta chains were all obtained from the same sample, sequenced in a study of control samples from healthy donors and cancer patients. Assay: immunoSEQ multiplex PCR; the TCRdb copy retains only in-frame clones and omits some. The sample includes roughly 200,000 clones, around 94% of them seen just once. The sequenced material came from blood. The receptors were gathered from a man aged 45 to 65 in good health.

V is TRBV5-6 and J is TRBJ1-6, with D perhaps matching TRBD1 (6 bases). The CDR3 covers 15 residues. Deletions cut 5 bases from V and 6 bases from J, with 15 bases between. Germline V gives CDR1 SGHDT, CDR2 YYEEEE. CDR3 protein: CASSYDRLGNSPLHF. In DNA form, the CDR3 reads TGTGCCAGCAGTTATGACAGGCTGGGTAATTCACCCCTCCACTTT. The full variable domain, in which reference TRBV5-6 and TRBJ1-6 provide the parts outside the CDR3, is DAGVTQSPTHLIKTRGQQVTLRCSPKSGHDTVSWYQQALGQGPQFIFQYYEEEERQRGNFPDRFSGHQFPNYSSELNVNALLLGDSALYLCASSYDRLGNSPLHFGNGTRLTVT.

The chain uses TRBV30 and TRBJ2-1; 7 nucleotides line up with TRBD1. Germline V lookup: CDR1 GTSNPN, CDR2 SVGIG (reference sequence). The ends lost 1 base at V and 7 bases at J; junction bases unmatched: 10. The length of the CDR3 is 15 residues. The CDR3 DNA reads TGTGCCTGGAGTGCTTATCCGGACAGGACGAATGAGCAGTTCTTC. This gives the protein CAWSAYPDRTNEQFF.

In DNA form, the CDR3 reads TGTGCCAGCTCACCGCCCGGGACTAGCGGTTCCACAGATACGCAGTATTTT. Its protein is CASSPPGTSGSTDTQYF. V is TRBV18 and J is TRBJ2-3; 11 nucleotides align to TRBD2. V lost 3 bases, J lost 2 bases, and 7 bases stayed unmatched. This CDR3 comprises 17 residues. CDR1 and CDR2 from the germline V gene are KGHSH and LQKENI.

The DNA of the CDR3 is TGTGCCAGCAGTGAATCGAACAGGGACGGCTACACCTTC. As protein: CASSESNRDGYTF. The chain joins TRBV25-1 to TRBJ1-2; maybe TRBD1 (6 bases). Deletions cut 1 base from V and 8 bases from J, with 11 bases between. Per germline, CDR1 MGHDK and CDR2 SYGVNS. The CDR3 has 13 residues.

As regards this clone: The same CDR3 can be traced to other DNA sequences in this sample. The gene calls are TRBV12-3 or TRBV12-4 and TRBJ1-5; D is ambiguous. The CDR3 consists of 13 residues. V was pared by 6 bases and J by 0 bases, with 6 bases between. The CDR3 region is CASSLDSNQPQHF. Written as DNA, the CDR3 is TGTGCCAGCAGCCTCGATAGCAATCAGCCCCAGCATTTT.

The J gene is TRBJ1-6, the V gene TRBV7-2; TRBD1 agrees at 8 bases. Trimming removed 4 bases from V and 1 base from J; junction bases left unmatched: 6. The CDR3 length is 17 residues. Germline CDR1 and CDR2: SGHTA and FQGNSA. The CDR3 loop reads CASSSRQGRSYNSPLHF. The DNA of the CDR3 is TGTGCCAGCAGCTCTCGACAGGGGAGATCCTATAATTCACCCCTCCACTTT.

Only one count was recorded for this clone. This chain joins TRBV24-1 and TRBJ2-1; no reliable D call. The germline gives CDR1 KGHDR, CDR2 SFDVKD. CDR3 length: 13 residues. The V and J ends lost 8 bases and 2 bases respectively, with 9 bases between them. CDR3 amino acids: CATKGFPYNEQFF. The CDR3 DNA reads TGTGCCACCAAAGGTTTCCCCTACAATGAGCAGTTCTTC.

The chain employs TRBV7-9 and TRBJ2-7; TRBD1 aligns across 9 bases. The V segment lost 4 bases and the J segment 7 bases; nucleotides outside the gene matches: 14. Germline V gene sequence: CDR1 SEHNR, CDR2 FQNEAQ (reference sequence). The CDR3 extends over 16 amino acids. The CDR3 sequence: CASSSTGTGNSLEQYV. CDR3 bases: TGTGCCAGCAGCTCGACCGGGACAGGGAATTCGTTGGAGCAGTACGTC.

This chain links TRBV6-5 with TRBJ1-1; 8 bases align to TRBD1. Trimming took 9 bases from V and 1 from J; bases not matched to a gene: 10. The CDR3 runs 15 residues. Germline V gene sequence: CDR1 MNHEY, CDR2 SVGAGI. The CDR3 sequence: CASSQGGLGNTEAFF. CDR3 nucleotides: TGTGCCAGTTCACAGGGGGGGTTGGGGAACACTGAAGCTTTCTTT.

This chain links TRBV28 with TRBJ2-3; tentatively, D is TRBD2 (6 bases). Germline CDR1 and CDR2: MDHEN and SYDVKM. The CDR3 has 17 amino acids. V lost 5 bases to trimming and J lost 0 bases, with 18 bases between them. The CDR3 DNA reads TGTGCCAGCAGTAGCCCGCTGCGGGGAGCTAGCACAGATACGCAGTATTTT. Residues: CASSSPLRGASTDTQYF.

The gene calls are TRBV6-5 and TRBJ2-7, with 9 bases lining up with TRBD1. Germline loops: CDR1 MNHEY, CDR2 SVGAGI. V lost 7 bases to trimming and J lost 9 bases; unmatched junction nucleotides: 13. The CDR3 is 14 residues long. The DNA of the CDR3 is TGTGCCAGCACCATCCGGGACAGGGTTTTCGCGCAGTACGTC. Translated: CASTIRDRVFAQYV.

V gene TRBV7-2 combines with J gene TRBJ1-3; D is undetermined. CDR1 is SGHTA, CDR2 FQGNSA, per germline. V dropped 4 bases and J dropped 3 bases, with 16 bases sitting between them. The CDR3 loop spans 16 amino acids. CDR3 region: CASSYGPLGGGNTIYF. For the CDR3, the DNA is TGTGCCAGCAGCTATGGGCCCCTGGGAGGTGGAAACACCATATATTTT. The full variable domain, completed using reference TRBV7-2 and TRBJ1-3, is GAGVSQSPSNKVTEKGKDVELRCDPISGHTALYWYRQSLGQGLEFLIYFQGNSAPDKSGLPSDRFSAERTGGSVSTLTIQRTQQEDSAVYLCASSYGPLGGGNTIYFGEGSWLTVV.

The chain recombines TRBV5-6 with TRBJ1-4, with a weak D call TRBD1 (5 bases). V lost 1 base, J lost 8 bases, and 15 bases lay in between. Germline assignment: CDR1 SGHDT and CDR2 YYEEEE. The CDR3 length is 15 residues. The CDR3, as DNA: TGTGCCAGCAGCTTGCGGGGGGACGGGAAGGAAAAACTGTTTTTT. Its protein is CASSLRGDGKEKLFF.

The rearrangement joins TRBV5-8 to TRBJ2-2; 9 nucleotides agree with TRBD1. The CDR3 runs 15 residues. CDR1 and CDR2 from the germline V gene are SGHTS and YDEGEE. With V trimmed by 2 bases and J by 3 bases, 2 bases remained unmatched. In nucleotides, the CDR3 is TGTGCCAGCAGCTTCCGGGACAGGGACACCGGGGAGCTGTTTTTT. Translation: CASSFRDRDTGELFF.

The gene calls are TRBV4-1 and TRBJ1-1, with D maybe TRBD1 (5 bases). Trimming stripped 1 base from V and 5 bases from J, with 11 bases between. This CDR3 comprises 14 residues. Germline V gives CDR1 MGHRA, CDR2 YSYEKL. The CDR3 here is CASSQAGTVTEAFF. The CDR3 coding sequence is TGCGCCAGCAGCCAAGCAGGGACGGTAACTGAAGCTTTCTTT.

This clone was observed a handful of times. CDR3 loop: CASSEAFDSSNQPQHF. CDR3 bases: TGTGCCAGCAGTGAAGCCTTCGACAGCTCCAATCAGCCCCAGCATTTT. This rearrangement joins TRBV6-1 to TRBJ1-5, with a weak D call TRBD1 (5 bases). From germline, CDR1 is MNHNS and CDR2 SASEGT. This CDR3 has 16 residues. Deletions cut 0 bases from V and 3 bases from J, with 12 bases between.

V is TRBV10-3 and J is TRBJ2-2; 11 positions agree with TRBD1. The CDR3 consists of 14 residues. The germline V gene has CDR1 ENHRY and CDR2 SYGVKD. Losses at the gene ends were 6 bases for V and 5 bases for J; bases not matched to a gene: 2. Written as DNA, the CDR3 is TGTGCCATCAGCGGGACAGGGGGTACCGGGGAGCTGTTTTTT. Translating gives CAISGTGGTGELFF.

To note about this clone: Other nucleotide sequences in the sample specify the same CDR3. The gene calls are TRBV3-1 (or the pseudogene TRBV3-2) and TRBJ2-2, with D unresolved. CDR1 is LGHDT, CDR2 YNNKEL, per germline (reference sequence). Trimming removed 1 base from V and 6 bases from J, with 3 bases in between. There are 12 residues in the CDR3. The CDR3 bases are TGTGCCAGCAGCCAAGGCCCCGGGGAGCTGTTTTTT. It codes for CASSQGPGELFF.

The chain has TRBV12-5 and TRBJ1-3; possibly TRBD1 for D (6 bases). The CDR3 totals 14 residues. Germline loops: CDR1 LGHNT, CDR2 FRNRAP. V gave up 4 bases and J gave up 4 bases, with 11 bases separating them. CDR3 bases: TGTGCTAGTGGTTCGACGGGGGCAGGAAACACCATATATTTT. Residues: CASGSTGAGNTIYF.

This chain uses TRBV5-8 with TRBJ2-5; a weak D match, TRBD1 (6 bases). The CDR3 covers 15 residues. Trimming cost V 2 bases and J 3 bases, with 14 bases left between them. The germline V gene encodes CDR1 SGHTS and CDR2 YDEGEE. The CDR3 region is CASSFGRGLKETQYF. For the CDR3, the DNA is TGTGCCAGCAGCTTTGGCAGGGGATTGAAAGAGACCCAGTACTTC.

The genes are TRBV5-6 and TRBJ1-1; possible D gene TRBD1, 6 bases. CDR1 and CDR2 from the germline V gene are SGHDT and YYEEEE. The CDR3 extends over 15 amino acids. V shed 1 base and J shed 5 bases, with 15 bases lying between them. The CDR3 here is CASSLLGGEWTEAFF. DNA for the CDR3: TGTGCCAGCAGCTTGCTCGGGGGCGAGTGGACTGAAGCTTTCTTT.

The CDR3 nucleotides are TGTGCCAGCAGTCAGAGACTCGTGGCCGGGGAGCTGTTTTTT. Residues: CASSQRLVAGELFF. The J gene is TRBJ2-2, the V gene TRBV3-1 (or the pseudogene TRBV3-2); D remains unclear. With 6 bases removed from V and 6 bases from J, the gap between germline ends came to 14 bases. The CDR3 covers 14 residues. Germline CDR1 and CDR2: LGHDT and YNNKEL (reference sequence).

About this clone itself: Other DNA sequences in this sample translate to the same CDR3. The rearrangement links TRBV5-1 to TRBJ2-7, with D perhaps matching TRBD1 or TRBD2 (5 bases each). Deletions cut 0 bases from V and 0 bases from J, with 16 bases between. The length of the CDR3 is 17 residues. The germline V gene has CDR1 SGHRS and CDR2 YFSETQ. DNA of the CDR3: TGCGCCAGCAGCTTGGGGGACGCGGTGCCCGGCTCCTACGAGCAGTACTTC. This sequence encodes CASSLGDAVPGSYEQYF.

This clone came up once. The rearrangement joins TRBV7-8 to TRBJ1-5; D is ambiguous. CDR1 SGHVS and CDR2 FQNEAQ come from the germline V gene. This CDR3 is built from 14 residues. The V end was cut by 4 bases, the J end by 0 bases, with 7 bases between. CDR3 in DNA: TGTGCCAGCAGCTCTGACTATAGCAATCAGCCCCAGCATTTT. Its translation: CASSSDYSNQPQHF.

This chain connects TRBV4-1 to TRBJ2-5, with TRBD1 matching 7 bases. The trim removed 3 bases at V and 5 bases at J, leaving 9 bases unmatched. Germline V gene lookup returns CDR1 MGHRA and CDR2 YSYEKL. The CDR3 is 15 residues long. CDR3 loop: CASSHPGQLRETQYF. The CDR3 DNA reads TGCGCCAGCAGCCACCCGGGACAGCTCCGGGAGACCCAGTACTTC.

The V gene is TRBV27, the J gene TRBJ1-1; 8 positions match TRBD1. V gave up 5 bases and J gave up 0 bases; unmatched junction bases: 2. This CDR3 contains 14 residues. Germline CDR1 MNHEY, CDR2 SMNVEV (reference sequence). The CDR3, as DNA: TGTGCCAGCAGTAAGACAGGGGTGAACACTGAAGCTTTCTTT. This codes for CASSKTGVNTEAFF.

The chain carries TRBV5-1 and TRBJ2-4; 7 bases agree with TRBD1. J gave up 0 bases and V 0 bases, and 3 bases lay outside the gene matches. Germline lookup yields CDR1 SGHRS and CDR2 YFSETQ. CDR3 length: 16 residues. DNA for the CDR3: TGCGCCAGCAGCTTGGGACAGGGACCAGCCAAAAACATTCAGTACTTC. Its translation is CASSLGQGPAKNIQYF.

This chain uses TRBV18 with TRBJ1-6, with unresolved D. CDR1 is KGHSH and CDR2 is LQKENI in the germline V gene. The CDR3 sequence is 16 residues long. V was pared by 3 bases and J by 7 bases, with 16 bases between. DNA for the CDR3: TGTGCCAGCTCACCCAGTACCGGCGAGGTGAATTCACCCCTCCACTTT. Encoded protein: CASSPSTGEVNSPLHF.